This TCR beta chain was profiled in a study of blood T cells in healthy people across ages (dated by TCRdb to the mid-2010s). Looking at the study overall: Template switching captured roughly one uniquely barcoded TCR beta cDNA molecule per two T cells in model experiments. To track age-related changes in TCR beta repertoire diversity, the study relied on deep sequencing normalized with unique cDNA molecular identifiers. Donors were grouped into four age groups: young (average roughly 17 years), middle-aged (under 40), aged (about 60) and long-lived (just over 80). To avoid experimental bias, donors of different ages were distributed randomly across sequencing lanes. For two donors (one aged 18 to 29 and one aged 80 or older), the study analyzed two additional independent replicas of 1 million unique cDNA reads from the same blood draw. What the work shows at the level of the full study, not this receptor alone: Observed TCR beta diversity correlated strongly with the percentage of naive T cells measured by flow cytometry. Observed TCR beta diversity per million T cells fell roughly linearly with age, and a significant reduction was already apparent by age about 36. Compared with the aged group, the long-lived group had more naive CD4+ T cells, fewer expanded clones and increased TCR diversity, suggesting age selection. Conclusive comparison of naive and antigen-experienced compartments was prevented by the profiling of bulk unsorted PBMCs. Because the CMV infection status of the donors was unknown, age-related changes in expanded clonotypes may potentially have been confounded. Total diversity estimates from one million sequenced T cells were considered lower bounds and underestimates.

Library generation was performed with 5' RACE. Sequencing used an Illumina HiSeq 2500. A second roughly 7 to 11 cycle PCR used a sample-barcoded 5' primer and a J-beta primer mix. Each TCR beta cDNA molecule received a unique molecular identifier from a template-switch 5' adaptor carrying 12 random nucleotides. Each sample yielded at least 2.5 million CDR3-containing paired-end reads. All of the RNA was converted into first-strand cDNA using the Mint cDNA synthesis kit, with a TRBC-specific oligonucleotide serving as the primer. After uracil-DNA glycosylase treatment, a first 18-cycle PCR used universal primers M1SS and BC2_uni_R on all cDNA. Per the authors' processing: For normalization, 1 million high-quality reads were randomly selected from each sample, with every read carrying a distinct molecular identifier. Instead of being binned into consensus sequences, reads with shared molecular identifiers were discarded. CDR3 identification, clonotype clustering and error correction used MiTCR with a Q25 quality threshold and the strictest error-elimination algorithm. A nonparametric unseen species model with Euler transformation was used to estimate lower-bound total TCR beta diversity. TCRdb reworked the public reads: Q25 trimming with fastp, MiXCR clone assembly, productive beta chains retained. Entries that share a CDR3 protein sequence are merged under the most common genes and DNA. TCRdb's processing, not the authors' own work, is the source of the V and J calls. Recorded for this sample are around 1,600,000 distinct CDR3 sequences; 40% to 45% of them occurred a single time. The leading ten clones occupy about 4% of the sample.

Systemically healthy Caucasian individuals from Russia, some 36 in total and aged roughly 6 to 95 years, were included as donors. Each donor gave ten milliliters of peripheral blood, collected into EDTA-treated Vacutainer tubes. Ficoll-Paque density-gradient centrifugation was used to isolate PBMCs, with at least 6.5 million obtained per sample. Total RNA, at least 6 micrograms per sample, was extracted from PBMCs with Trizol reagent. Naive CD45RAhigh/CD27high T cell percentages were measured by flow cytometry on a PBMC aliquot from every donor. In the case of this clonotype: Its antigen is still unknown. One junction end does not reproduce the germline sequence, and a read error may be involved.

CDR1 SGDLS and CDR2 YYNGEE are derived from the germline V gene. Spanning cysteine to phenylalanine, the CDR3 consists of 15 amino acids. The read is trimmed to its CDR3 DNA, 45 bases read in frame from base 1. The chain employs TRBV9 and TRBJ2-3, with the D gene call left open. Material for sequencing was blood. This TCR was recovered from a woman aged 18-35 years in good health. Here the CDR3 is given as CASSVGSVPTDTRYF. The DNA is as follows: TGTGCCAGCAGCGTAGGATCCGTTCCCACAGATACGCGGTATTTT.